The 4 T cell receptor beta chains presented below share a single source sample, sequenced in a study of T-cell reconstitution after alpha-beta-depleted transplantation in children. Unique molecular identifiers featured in how the TCRbeta library was prepared. TCRdb passed the PCR reads through MiXCR, listing each CDR3 protein once. The sample yields 120,000 or so distinct CDR3 sequences, 23% seen once. The source was PBMCs, mostly from graft donor cells, collected 180 days after TCRalphabeta/CD19-depleted stem cell transplant. Source of these receptors: a male patient under 10 years old who had a stem cell transplant for chronic granulomatous disease, so the T cells may come from the graft donor.

The chain employs TRBV5-1 and TRBJ2-1, with TRBD2 matching 7 bases. CDR1 and CDR2 from the germline V gene are SGHRS and YFSETQ. The CDR3 loop spans 15 amino acids. V gave up 4 bases and J gave up 0 bases; unmatched junction bases: 4. The CDR3 sequence is CASSPLASSYNEQFF. The DNA of the CDR3 is TGCGCCAGCAGCCCACTAGCGTCCTCCTACAATGAGCAGTTCTTC.

This clonotype showed up just a few times. This sequence joins TRBV5-5 and TRBJ1-5, with D possibly TRBD1 on 6 matching bases. Per the germline V gene, CDR1 is SGHKS and CDR2 is YYEKEE (reference sequence). The CDR3 is 14 residues long. Trimming stripped 4 bases from V and 7 bases from J, with 15 bases between. The CDR3 sequence is CASSPEQGWQPQHF. For the CDR3, the DNA is TGTGCCAGCAGCCCGGAACAGGGTTGGCAGCCCCAGCATTTT.

This chain joins TRBV5-1 and TRBJ2-1; 9 bases align to TRBD2. V dropped 3 bases and J dropped 10; count of bases not matched to a gene: 14. This CDR3 is built from 16 residues. The V gene's germline CDR1 is SGHRS and CDR2 YFSETQ. The CDR3 DNA follows: TGCGCCAGCAGCTCGCATGTTAGCGGGGGCCTCAGGGAGCAGTTCTTC. Translated, it gives CASSSHVSGGLREQFF.

The genes are TRBV20-1 and TRBJ2-7, with 8 positions matching TRBD2. V trimming: 1 base; J trimming: 2 bases; junction bases outside the gene matches: 13. CDR1 and CDR2 from the germline V gene are DFQATT and SNEGSKA (reference sequence). The CDR3 totals 17 residues. This CDR3 reads CSARGVAGPGRTYEQYF. CDR3 nucleotide sequence: TGCAGTGCTAGAGGGGTAGCGGGACCTGGGCGAACCTACGAGCAGTACTTC.